These T cell receptor beta chains were read from a single sample in a study of blood T cell repertoires in COVID-19. Libraries were prepared by immunoSEQ multiplex PCR; TCRdb keeps only in-frame clonotypes and omits some of them. The sample has fewer than 250,000 clones, around four fifths seen once. Material for sequencing was peripheral blood. Every receptor here comes from a woman between 70 and 85 years old with acute or convalescent COVID-19. The CDR3 runs from the conserved cysteine through the conserved F or W. The D gene is left open where the match is weak. Only some rows state a clone size, as once, few, many or a class for expanded clones.

clone_size j_call d_call v_call cdr3_aa cdr3_nt
NA TRBJ2-3 TRBD2 TRBV3-1/TRBV3-2 CASSVSSGGTDTQYF TGTGCCAGCAGCGTTTCTAGCGGGGGGACAGATACGCAGTATTTT
NA TRBJ1-4 NA TRBV2 CASRQGVPEKLFF TGTGCCAGCAGACAGGGAGTTCCAGAAAAACTGTTTTTT
few TRBJ2-7 TRBD2 TRBV18 CASSSSGGWYEQYF TGTGCCAGCTCATCCAGCGGGGGGTGGTACGAGCAGTACTTC
NA TRBJ1-3 TRBD1 TRBV19 CASSIDRRAGTAIYF TGTGCCAGTAGTATAGATAGAAGAGCCGGGACAGCCATATATTTT
NA TRBJ2-7 TRBD1 TRBV5-1 CASSLIRGREYEQYF TGCGCCAGCAGCTTGATCAGGGGGCGCGAGTACGAGCAGTACTTC
once TRBJ1-2 NA TRBV27 CASSLRGSYGYTF TGTGCCAGCAGTTTACGGGGGAGTTATGGCTACACCTTC
once TRBJ1-1 NA TRBV7-7 CASSRDSFTEAFF TGTGCCAGCAGCCGAGACAGCTTTACTGAAGCTTTCTTT
NA TRBJ1-6 TRBD1 TRBV5-6 CASSLGQGAPNSPLHF TGTGCCAGCAGCCTGGGACAGGGGGCTCCCAATTCACCCCTCCACTTT
once TRBJ1-4 NA TRBV7-8 CASSRRGGATNEKLFF TGTGCCAGCAGCCGGAGAGGGGGAGCAACTAATGAAAAACTGTTTTTT
NA TRBJ2-2 NA TRBV4-3 CASSQVGRGNTGELFF TGCGCCAGCAGCCAAGTGGGCAGGGGGAACACCGGGGAGCTGTTTTTT
NA TRBJ1-1 NA TRBV19 CASRDGQWTPLNTEAFF TGTGCCAGTAGGGATGGACAGTGGACCCCCCTCAACACTGAAGCTTTCTTT
NA TRBJ1-1 TRBD1 TRBV7-2 CASSTGQGMNTEAFF TGTGCCAGCAGCACGGGACAGGGTATGAACACTGAAGCTTTCTTT
NA TRBJ2-7 TRBD1 TRBV5-1 CASSWTGTSYEQYF TGCGCCAGCAGCTGGACAGGTACTTCCTACGAGCAGTACTTC
NA TRBJ1-4 NA TRBV2 CASSVLATNEKLFF TGTGCCAGCAGTGTCCTTGCAACTAATGAAAAACTGTTTTTT
NA TRBJ1-5 NA TRBV21-1 CASSKETDKPQHF TGTGCCAGCAGCAAAGAGACAGATAAGCCCCAGCATTTT
NA TRBJ2-7 NA TRBV12-3/TRBV12-4 CASSLGQMEQYF TGTGCCAGCAGTTTAGGTCAGATGGAGCAGTACTTC
NA TRBJ2-5 NA TRBV9 CASSVGTDKETQYF TGTGCCAGCAGCGTTGGGACTGACAAAGAGACCCAGTACTTC
NA TRBJ2-3 NA TRBV10-3 CAISDQLTLQDTQYF TGTGCCATCAGTGACCAGCTCACCCTACAGGATACGCAGTATTTT
once TRBJ1-1 TRBD1 TRBV5-1 CASSWGQGSNTEAFF TGCGCCAGCAGCTGGGGACAGGGTTCCAACACTGAAGCTTTCTTT
NA TRBJ2-7 NA TRBV20-1 CSAGVEQYF TGCAGTGCCGGGGTCGAGCAGTACTTC
NA TRBJ1-5 NA TRBV3-1/TRBV3-2 CASSPGNNQPQHF TGTGCCAGCAGCCCAGGTAACAATCAGCCCCAGCATTTT
once TRBJ1-3 NA TRBV10-1 CASSPTGGNTIYF TGCGCCAGCAGCCCGACAGGTGGAAACACCATATATTTT
NA TRBJ1-2 TRBD1 TRBV5-1 CASSLGTGTNYGYTF TGCGCCAGCAGCTTGGGGACAGGGACAAACTATGGCTACACCTTC
NA TRBJ1-6 NA TRBV3-1/TRBV3-2 CASSPRGGSINSPLHF TGTGCCAGCAGCCCGAGGGGGGGTTCGATTAATTCACCCCTCCACTTT
few TRBJ1-2 NA TRBV6-4 CASSEGGYGYTF TGTGCCAGCAGTGAGGGGGGCTATGGCTACACCTTC
NA TRBJ2-3 TRBD2 TRBV7-2 CASSPGLAGDNTQYF TGTGCCAGCAGCCCGGGGCTAGCGGGGGATAATACGCAGTATTTT
NA TRBJ2-7 NA TRBV7-2 CASSRDRYEQYF TGTGCCAGCAGCAGAGACAGGTACGAGCAGTACTTC
NA TRBJ1-2 NA TRBV5-1 CASSLERGRYTF TGCGCCAGCAGCTTGGAACGGGGTCGCTACACCTTC
NA TRBJ1-2 TRBD1 TRBV7-8 CASSLGRGRRSDGYTF TGTGCCAGCAGCTTAGGAAGGGGGCGCAGGTCCGATGGCTACACCTTC
NA TRBJ2-6 TRBD1 TRBV3-1/TRBV3-2 CASSQGTGYGANVLTF TGTGCCAGCAGCCAAGGGACAGGGTACGGGGCCAACGTCCTGACTTTC
NA TRBJ2-3 TRBD2 TRBV5-1 CASSLVGLAGGTSTDTQYF TGCGCCAGCAGCTTGGTTGGTCTAGCGGGGGGGACTAGCACAGATACGCAGTATTTT
NA TRBJ1-2 NA TRBV5-6 CASSLAGRGYGYTF TGTGCCAGCAGCTTGGCTGGGAGGGGATACGGCTACACCTTC
NA TRBJ1-6 NA TRBV2 CASSRSYNSPLHF TGTGCCAGCAGTAGGAGTTATAATTCACCCCTCCACTTT
NA TRBJ1-2 NA TRBV29-1 CSVEGAGYTF TGCAGCGTTGAGGGGGCCGGCTACACCTTC
NA TRBJ1-6 NA TRBV4-3 CASSHRSRDANSPLHF TGCGCCAGCAGCCATAGGTCGCGGGACGCGAATTCACCCCTCCACTTT
once TRBJ1-2 TRBD1 TRBV5-4 CASITQGLNYGYTF TGTGCCAGCATCACACAGGGGCTTAACTATGGCTACACCTTC
NA TRBJ1-1 NA TRBV3-1/TRBV3-2 CASNNQGLLNTEAFF TGTGCCAGCAACAATCAGGGGTTACTGAACACTGAAGCTTTCTTT
NA TRBJ1-2 NA TRBV14 CASSRLSQEDYGYTF TGTGCCAGCAGCCGGCTTTCACAGGAAGACTATGGCTACACCTTC
NA TRBJ2-1 TRBD2 TRBV6-5 CASSYAGGPYNEQFF TGTGCCAGCAGTTACGCGGGGGGGCCCTACAATGAGCAGTTCTTC
NA TRBJ1-2 NA TRBV18 CASSPKEGNYGYTF TGTGCCAGCTCACCTAAGGAGGGCAACTATGGCTACACCTTC
NA TRBJ1-2 TRBD1 TRBV27 CASSFVRDRVNGYTF TGTGCCAGCAGTTTCGTCCGGGACAGGGTGAATGGCTACACCTTC
NA TRBJ1-2 NA TRBV6-1 CASSEYTGFGYGYTF TGTGCCAGCAGTGAATACACAGGGTTCGGCTATGGCTACACCTTC
NA TRBJ1-1 NA TRBV18 CASSPGRNTEAFF TGTGCCAGCTCACCTGGGCGGAACACTGAAGCTTTCTTT
NA TRBJ2-7 NA TRBV5-5 CASSLEAQVNYEQYF TGTGCCAGCAGCTTGGAGGCACAGGTAAACTACGAGCAGTACTTC
NA TRBJ2-3 TRBD2 TRBV2 CASRLAGALSTDTQYF TGTGCCAGCAGACTAGCGGGGGCACTTAGCACAGATACGCAGTATTTT
NA TRBJ1-4 NA TRBV9 CASSVRGLTNEKLFF TGTGCCAGCAGCGTGCGAGGGTTAACTAATGAAAAACTGTTTTTT
NA TRBJ1-2 TRBD1 TRBV2 CASNPDRVHGYTF TGTGCCAGCAATCCAGACAGGGTCCATGGCTACACCTTC
NA TRBJ1-1 NA TRBV6-5 CASSYFGVLNTEAFF TGTGCCAGCAGTTATTTCGGGGTCCTGAATACTGAAGCTTTCTTT